Listed below are T cell receptor beta chains from one sample, sequenced in a study of blood T cell repertoires in COVID-19. Method: immunoSEQ multiplex PCR; TCRdb's copy keeps in-frame clones and lacks some. The table includes fewer than 90,000 clones, approximately 90% detected once. The sample comprised peripheral blood. These receptors came from a man aged 60-69 years with acute or convalescent COVID-19. The CDR3 runs from the conserved cysteine through the conserved F or W. Fields, in order: V gene, J gene, clone size, D gene, CDR3 length, CDR3 DNA, CDR3 protein. A D gene is named only where the DNA matches it firmly. Clone size is given for some rows only: seen once, a few or many times, or a class if the clone is expanded.

TRBV27	TRBJ2-3	once	NA	15	TGTGCCAGCAGTTTTGTAGCACCTAGCACAGATACGCAGTATTTT	CASSFVAPSTDTQYF
TRBV2	TRBJ2-3	once	NA	15	TGTGCCAGCAGAAGCGGACTCATTAGCACAGATACGCAGTATTTT	CASRSGLISTDTQYF
TRBV5-1	TRBJ2-3	NA	NA	16	TGCGCCAGCAGCTTGGGCGGGGACCTCTCCACAGATACGCAGTATTTT	CASSLGGDLSTDTQYF
TRBV5-1	TRBJ2-5	NA	TRBD1	14	TGCGCCAGCAGCTCCGGGACAGCACAAGAGACCCAGTACTTC	CASSSGTAQETQYF
TRBV27	TRBJ2-2	NA	TRBD1	14	TGTGCCAGCAGCTTACAGGGGGTTGCCGGGGAGCTGTTTTTT	CASSLQGVAGELFF
TRBV6-5	TRBJ2-7	once	NA	11	TGTGCCATCTCCGTCTCCTACGAGCAGTACTTC	CAISVSYEQYF
TRBV2	TRBJ2-4	once	NA	11	TGTGCCAGCTCCCCCGAAAACATTCAGTACTTC	CASSPENIQYF
TRBV6-5	TRBJ1-2	NA	NA	14	TGTGCCAGCAGCCGACGGACTCCTAACTATGGCTACACCTTC	CASSRRTPNYGYTF
TRBV6-4	TRBJ2-7	NA	TRBD1	15	TGTGCCAGCAGTGACTCCTTGGGACAGCCCTACGAGCAGTACTTC	CASSDSLGQPYEQYF
TRBV9	TRBJ2-1	NA	NA	15	TGTGCCAGCAGCGTAGGGCACGATCGCAACAATGAGCAGTTCTTC	CASSVGHDRNNEQFF
TRBV19	TRBJ1-5	NA	NA	18	TGTGCCAGTAGTATAGGGCCCTCAAGGGGCCGGATCAATCAGCCCCAGCATTTT	CASSIGPSRGRINQPQHF
TRBV2	TRBJ1-1	NA	TRBD1	14	TGTGCCAGCCATAAGCGGGGACAGGGCACTGAAGCTTTCTTT	CASHKRGQGTEAFF
TRBV24-1	TRBJ2-2	NA	TRBD2	16	TGTGCCACCAGTGATTTAGGGACTAGCAACACCGGGGAGCTGTTTTTT	CATSDLGTSNTGELFF
TRBV6-6	TRBJ1-4	NA	NA	14	TGTGCCAGCAGTCCACCCCCAGGCAATGAAAAACTGTTTTTT	CASSPPPGNEKLFF
TRBV5-1	TRBJ2-7	NA	NA	15	TGCGCCAGCAGCTTGGACGGGAGTCTCATCTACGAGCAGTACTTC	CASSLDGSLIYEQYF
TRBV5-1	TRBJ2-6	NA	TRBD1	16	TGCGCCAGCAGCCAACGGACAGGGTCTGGGGCCAACGTCCTGACTTTC	CASSQRTGSGANVLTF
TRBV5-1	TRBJ1-2	NA	NA	12	TGCGCCAGCAGCTTGGAAGGAGATGGCTACACCTTC	CASSLEGDGYTF
TRBV5-1	TRBJ2-1	NA	TRBD1	16	TGCGCCAGCAGCTTAATTCCGGGACAGGGTTACAATGAGCAGTTCTTC	CASSLIPGQGYNEQFF
TRBV29-1	TRBJ2-7	NA	TRBD2	14	TGCAGCGTTGGGACTAGCGGGAGTCGCAACGAGCAGTACTTC	CSVGTSGSRNEQYF
TRBV10-3	TRBJ1-4	NA	TRBD1	15	TGTGCCATCAGTGCGGGACAGACAACTAATGAAAAACTGTTTTTT	CAISAGQTTNEKLFF
TRBV5-4	TRBJ2-5	NA	TRBD2	16	TGTGCCAGCAGCTTGGTTGGGACTAGCCCCCAAGAGACCCAGTACTTC	CASSLVGTSPQETQYF
TRBV11-3	TRBJ2-2	NA	TRBD1	15	TGTGCCAGCAGTCGACAGGGCCTGAACACCGGGGAGCTGTTTTTT	CASSRQGLNTGELFF
TRBV18	TRBJ1-4	NA	NA	15	TGTGCCAGCTCACCTAGACAGGCAACTAATGAAAAACTGTTTTTT	CASSPRQATNEKLFF
TRBV2	TRBJ2-1	NA	NA	14	TGTGCCAGCGGGGGCGGGAGCTCCTACAATGAGCAGTTCTTC	CASGGGSSYNEQFF
TRBV2	TRBJ2-1	NA	TRBD2	15	TGTGCCAGCAGCGGGACTAGCGGGAGTCGCCATGAGCAGTTCTTC	CASSGTSGSRHEQFF
TRBV3-1/TRBV3-2	TRBJ2-5	NA	TRBD2	14	TGTGCCAGCAGCCTTCTAGCGGGAGTGGAGACCCAGTACTTC	CASSLLAGVETQYF
TRBV20-1	TRBJ1-2	NA	TRBD1	12	TGCAGTGCTAGTGGGACAGGGTATGGCTACACCTTC	CSASGTGYGYTF
TRBV19	TRBJ1-1	NA	NA	11	TGTGCCAGTAGTAAAGGGGCTGAAGCTTTCTTT	CASSKGAEAFF
TRBV4-1	TRBJ1-2	NA	TRBD1	15	TGCGCCAGCAGCCAAGGGGGACAGGGAGATTATGGCTACACCTTC	CASSQGGQGDYGYTF
TRBV12-5	TRBJ2-3	once	TRBD2	15	TGTGCTAGTGGGATGACTAGCGGGGGGTTGGTTGCGCAGTATTTT	CASGMTSGGLVAQYF
TRBV20-1	TRBJ1-4	NA	NA	13	TGCAGTGCTAGTGAGGGCTATAATGAAAAACTGTTTTTT	CSASEGYNEKLFF
TRBV18	TRBJ2-7	NA	TRBD1	15	TGTGCCAGCTCACCTGAGACAGGGGGCCTGGGGGAGCAGTACTTC	CASSPETGGLGEQYF
TRBV19	TRBJ1-1	NA	TRBD1	15	TGTGCCAGTAGTAACCAGGGACAGGGGAAAACTGAAGCTTTCTTT	CASSNQGQGKTEAFF
TRBV2	TRBJ2-7	NA	NA	14	TGTGCCAGCAGTGAAAACAGGATGGGGTACGAGCAGTACTTC	CASSENRMGYEQYF
TRBV9	TRBJ1-6	NA	TRBD1	15	TGTGCCAGCAGCTTACAGGGGTTTAAGGATTCACCCCTCCACTTT	CASSLQGFKDSPLHF
TRBV12-5	TRBJ2-7	NA	NA	12	TGTGCTAGTGGCCCCCCGGGATACGAGCAGTACTTC	CASGPPGYEQYF
TRBV2	TRBJ1-2	NA	TRBD1	15	TGTGCCAGCAGTGCATCTACAGGGGGACACTATGGCTACACCTTC	CASSASTGGHYGYTF
TRBV5-1	TRBJ1-2	NA	NA	16	TGCGCCAGCAGCTTGGGATTACAGGGCCTCAGCTATGGCTACACCTTC	CASSLGLQGLSYGYTF
TRBV6-5	TRBJ1-5	NA	TRBD1	14	TGTGCCAGCAGTCGACAGGGTCCAAATCAGCCCCAGCATTTT	CASSRQGPNQPQHF
TRBV5-5	TRBJ2-2	NA	NA	16	TGTGCCAGCAGCTTGGCCGGGAGTCCCAACACCGGGGAGCTGTTTTTT	CASSLAGSPNTGELFF
TRBV3-1/TRBV3-2	TRBJ2-5	NA	NA	15	TGTGCCAGCAGCCAAGGTCGAAGCGGTCAAGAGACCCAGTACTTC	CASSQGRSGQETQYF
TRBV6-5	TRBJ2-2	NA	TRBD2	15	TGTGCCAGCGGATGGCGGGAGACTGTCACCGGGGAGCTGTTTTTT	CASGWRETVTGELFF
TRBV6-5	TRBJ1-6	NA	NA	13	TGTGCCAGCAGTTCCAGACTCAATTCACCCCTCCACTTT	CASSSRLNSPLHF
TRBV5-6	TRBJ2-7	NA	NA	13	TGTGCCAGCAGCTTAATGGGCACCTACGAGCAGTACTTC	CASSLMGTYEQYF
TRBV5-3	TRBJ2-7	NA	TRBD2	14	TGTGCCAGAAGCACGGACGGGGAGGGTTACGAGCAGTACTTC	CARSTDGEGYEQYF
TRBV7-9	TRBJ2-7	few	TRBD2	15	TGTGCCAGCAGCCCAGCCGGGACTAGTCTTTACGAGCAGTACTTC	CASSPAGTSLYEQYF
TRBV20-1	TRBJ2-5	NA	NA	11	TGCAGTGCTAGAGGGGGCGAGACCCAGTACTTC	CSARGGETQYF
TRBV27	TRBJ1-5	NA	NA	16	TGTGCCAGCGCTCCCCGGGCAGGGGTAATGAATCAGCCCCAGCATTTT	CASAPRAGVMNQPQHF